The rows below give T cell receptor beta chains drawn from one sample of a study of T cell responses to AZD1222 COVID-19 vaccine. Libraries were prepared by immunoSEQ multiplex PCR; TCRdb keeps only in-frame clonotypes and omits some of them. The sample yields fewer than 110,000 clones, approximately 89% seen once. Sequencing used peripheral blood, obtained on day 0 of AZD1222 vaccination. The source is an adult in good health. Both conserved end residues are part of each CDR3. A D gene is named only where the DNA matches it firmly. Rows give clone size only sometimes, using once, few, many, or a class for an expanded clone.

>TRBD1|TRBV25-1|TRBJ2-5|few
TGTGCCAGCAGTCTGGGACAGGGGGTCGAGGCGCAAGAGACCCAGTACTTC
CASSLGQGVEAQETQYF
>NA|TRBV11-3|TRBJ1-3|NA
TGTGCCAGCAGCCGTAGGGGCTCTGGAAACACCATATATTTT
CASSRRGSGNTIYF
>NA|TRBV27|TRBJ2-3|NA
TGTGCCAGCAGTTTTAGTGGTAGCACAGATACGCAGTATTTT
CASSFSGSTDTQYF
>NA|TRBV7-9|TRBJ2-7|NA
TGTGCCAGCAGCTTAGGGGGACTCCCAACGTTAGAGCAGTACTTC
CASSLGGLPTLEQYF
>TRBD2|TRBV7-9|TRBJ2-1|NA
TGTGCCGGAACGAGGGACTACCTCTACAATGAGCAGTTCTTC
CAGTRDYLYNEQFF
>NA|TRBV28|TRBJ1-1|NA
TGTGCCAGCAGCCGTTATGAAGCTTTCTTT
CASSRYEAFF
>NA|TRBV19|TRBJ2-1|NA
TGTGCCAGTAGTATAGGGCATGAGCAGTTCTTC
CASSIGHEQFF
>NA|TRBV3-1/TRBV3-2|TRBJ2-2|NA
TGTGCCAGCAGCCAGGTCTGGGACATGGGGCCCGGGGAGCTGTTTTTT
CASSQVWDMGPGELFF
>NA|TRBV10-3|TRBJ1-1|NA
TGTGCCATCAGTGGACCGGGGGTGGGTGTCGCTGAAGCTTTCTTT
CAISGPGVGVAEAFF
>NA|TRBV6-5|TRBJ1-1|NA
TGTGCCAGCTTACCAGGCATGAACACTGAAGCTTTCTTT
CASLPGMNTEAFF
>NA|TRBV14|TRBJ1-1|NA
TGTGCCAGCAGCCAATCGCAGGGGTGGAACACTGAAGCTTTCTTT
CASSQSQGWNTEAFF
>TRBD1|TRBV5-1|TRBJ2-7|NA
TGCGCCAGCAGCTCTTCCGGGACAGGGGGGTTCGAGCAGTACTTC
CASSSSGTGGFEQYF
>TRBD1|TRBV28|TRBJ2-7|NA
TGTGCCAGCAGTAGAACCGGGACAGGGGGCTACGAGCAGTACTTC
CASSRTGTGGYEQYF
>TRBD1|TRBV28|TRBJ2-6|NA
TGTGCCAGCAGTTTTCGGGGACAGATATACTCTGGGGCCAACGTCCTGACTTTC
CASSFRGQIYSGANVLTF
>NA|TRBV21-1|TRBJ1-2|NA
TGTGCCAGCAGCAAAGCGGGGGGGGTAGGTAGCTACACCTTC
CASSKAGGVGSYTF
>NA|TRBV6-2/TRBV6-3|TRBJ2-1|NA
TGTGCCAGCAGTTACTCAGGCTACAATGAGCAGTTCTTC
CASSYSGYNEQFF
>TRBD2|TRBV19|TRBJ2-7|few
TGTGCCAGTAGTATCGAACTAGCGGGAGTAGGCTACGAGCAGTACTTC
CASSIELAGVGYEQYF
>TRBD1|TRBV7-2|TRBJ2-5|NA
TGTGCCAGCAGCCCAGCCGGGACAGGGGGCATGGAGACCCAGTACTTC
CASSPAGTGGMETQYF
>NA|TRBV12-3/TRBV12-4|TRBJ1-3|NA
TGTGCCAGCAGCTCGAGCTCTGGAAACACCATATATTTT
CASSSSSGNTIYF
>NA|TRBV27|TRBJ1-2|NA
TGTGCCAGCAGTCCGCGTGTAGGGGCTAACTATGGCTACACCTTC
CASSPRVGANYGYTF
>NA|TRBV7-2|TRBJ1-6|NA
TGTGCCAGCAGCTTAGTAACAGGGAATTCACCCCTCCACTTT
CASSLVTGNSPLHF
>NA|TRBV2|TRBJ1-1|NA
TGTGCCAGCACCACTAGGGGGGGAGCTTTCTTT
CASTTRGGAFF
>NA|TRBV19|TRBJ1-1|NA
TGTGCCAGGGGGACTCTGCGGGACACTGAAGCTTTCTTT
CARGTLRDTEAFF
>NA|TRBV7-3|TRBJ1-5|NA
TGTGCCAGCAGCAAGGATAGCAATCAGCCCCAGCATTTT
CASSKDSNQPQHF
>NA|TRBV28|TRBJ1-5|NA
TGTGCCAGCGGTGAGGCTCTTTGGACCCAGCATTTT
CASGEALWTQHF
>NA|TRBV5-4|TRBJ1-1|NA
TGTGCCAGCAGCTTGGGTTCGTTGATGAACACTGAAGCTTTCTTT
CASSLGSLMNTEAFF
>TRBD2|TRBV5-1|TRBJ2-1|NA
TGCGCCAGCAGCTGGACTAGCGGGAGTCTTGATGAGCAGTTCTTC
CASSWTSGSLDEQFF
>NA|TRBV27|TRBJ1-6|NA
TGTGCCAGCAGTTCGTATCCCGTAAGGGGGAACAATTCACCCCTCCACTTT
CASSSYPVRGNNSPLHF
>NA|TRBV19|TRBJ1-1|few
TGTGCCAGTAGCAGCTATATGAACACTGAAGCTTTCTTT
CASSSYMNTEAFF
>NA|TRBV4-2|TRBJ1-4|NA
TGTGCCAGCAGCCAAGATCGGGGCTTCAATGAAAAACTGTTTTTT
CASSQDRGFNEKLFF
>TRBD1|TRBV9|TRBJ1-6|NA
TGTGCCAGCAGCCCCCGGGACAGGAATTCACCCCTCCACTTT
CASSPRDRNSPLHF
>NA|TRBV18|TRBJ2-3|NA
TGTGCCAGCTCACCACCGGATTTAGATACGCAGTATTTT
CASSPPDLDTQYF
>NA|TRBV21-1|TRBJ2-5|NA
TGTGCCAGCAGGGTGTCTCCGGTGGGAGAGACCCAGTACTTC
CASRVSPVGETQYF
>TRBD2|TRBV7-8|TRBJ2-2|once
TGTGCCAGCAGCACCCGGCGGGGGGCGGGCACCGGGGAGCTGTTTTTT
CASSTRRGAGTGELFF
>TRBD1|TRBV7-9|TRBJ1-4|NA
TGTGCCAGCAGCTCCGGCCAACAGGGGATAAGTGAAAAACTGTTTTTT
CASSSGQQGISEKLFF
>TRBD2|TRBV19|TRBJ2-1|NA
TGTGCCAGTAGAAATCCGGGAGGGCCCTCTCATGAGCAGTTCTTC
CASRNPGGPSHEQFF
>TRBD1|TRBV19|TRBJ1-5|once
TGTGCCAGTAGTATAGCGGCAGGGGGCGCGGTCGTCCAGCCCCAGCATTTT
CASSIAAGGAVVQPQHF
>NA|TRBV7-9|TRBJ1-1|NA
TGTGCCAGCACCACACGGGTTCGAGGAACTGAAGCTTTCTTT
CASTTRVRGTEAFF
>TRBD1|TRBV6-5|TRBJ1-1|NA
TGTGCCAGCAGTTCCGCCGGGACAGGGGAAACTGAAGCTTTCTTT
CASSSAGTGETEAFF
>TRBD1|TRBV10-2|TRBJ1-3|NA
TGCGCCAGCAGTGAGGGGACAGTCTCTGGAAACACCATATATTTT
CASSEGTVSGNTIYF